The clone carrying this T cell receptor beta chain appeared a few times. Its antigen is unidentified. This sample is drawn from a study of T-cell reconstitution after alpha-beta-depleted transplantation in children. Germline-derived CDR1 and CDR2 are SGHRS and YFSETQ. V was pared by 3 bases and J by 0 bases, with 5 bases of the junction left unmatched. CDR3 length: 16 amino acids. General study results and limits: There were reportedly several hundred expanded graft clones from which alpha-beta T cells came about two months after transplant. From newly produced T cells came most of the T-cell counts and diversity one year after transplant.

Unique molecular identifiers were incorporated into the prepared TCRbeta library. TCRdb itself ran the PCR reads through MiXCR, one entry per CDR3 protein. The repertoire has 400,000 to 550,000 distinct CDR3 sequences, roughly a tenth of them found once; the top ten carry around 2.2%. The V call is TRBV5-1, the J call TRBJ2-3; 9 nucleotides match TRBD2. This specimen was PBMCs, taken before TCRalphabeta/CD19-depleted stem cell transplant. The TCR comes from a child aged 2 to 10 with inherited bone marrow failure, due to receive a stem cell transplant. The CDR3 DNA follows: TGCGCCAGCAGCTCGGGACTAGCAGTCAGCACAGATACGCAGTATTTT. Protein sequence: CASSSGLAVSTDTQYF.